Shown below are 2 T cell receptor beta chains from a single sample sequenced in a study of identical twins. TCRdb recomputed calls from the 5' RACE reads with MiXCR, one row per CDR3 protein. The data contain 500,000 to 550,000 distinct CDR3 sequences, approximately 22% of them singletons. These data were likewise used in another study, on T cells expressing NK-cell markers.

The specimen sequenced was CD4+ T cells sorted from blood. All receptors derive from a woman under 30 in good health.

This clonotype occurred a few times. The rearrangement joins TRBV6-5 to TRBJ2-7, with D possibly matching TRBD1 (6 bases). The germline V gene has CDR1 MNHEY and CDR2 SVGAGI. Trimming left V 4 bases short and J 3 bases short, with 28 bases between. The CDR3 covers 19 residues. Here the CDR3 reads CASSLTPDSFLSGHYEQYF. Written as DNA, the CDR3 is TGTGCCAGCAGTTTAACCCCGGACAGTTTTTTATCCGGGCACTACGAGCAGTACTTC.

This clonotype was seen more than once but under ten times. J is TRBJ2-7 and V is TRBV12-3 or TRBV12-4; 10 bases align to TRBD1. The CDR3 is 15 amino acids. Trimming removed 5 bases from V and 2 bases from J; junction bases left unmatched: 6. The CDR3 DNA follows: TGTGCCAGCAGTGTAAGGACAGGGGGGCCCTACGAGCAGTACTTC. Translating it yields CASSVRTGGPYEQYF.